This T cell receptor (beta chain) was identified in a study of beta chain features in type 1 diabetes. Study results and limitations: Any PCR bias toward short templates would affect both groups alike. Among all four CD4+ subsets, Type 1 diabetes patients had TCRB CDR3s that were moderately but significantly shorter. A definitive answer on HLA type influencing TCRB rearrangement was not reached here.

The length of the CDR3 is 15 residues. Between the trimmed V and J ends, which lost 0 bases and 6 bases, there was a span of 13 bases. CDR1 LGHNA and CDR2 YNFKEQ come from the germline V gene. In its sample, this clone was seen a few times. What it binds is unknown. All of the isolated RNA was reverse transcribed, so expressed TCRB transcripts were sequenced. Naive, central memory and regulatory T cell samples averaged about 3.57 million reads. Some clones are missing from TCRdb's copy, which holds only in-frame ones; the method was immunoSEQ multiplex PCR. The profile shows about 160,000 clones, 7.5% to 9.5% of them singletons.

The sample taken for sequencing was central memory CD4+ T cells from blood. V and J are TRBV4-2 and TRBJ2-3; D perhaps matches TRBD2 (6 bases). This sequence was found in a woman aged 18-35 years with type 1 diabetes. DNA for the CDR3: TGTGCCAGCAGCCAAGAACTAGCTGGTGCGGATACGCAGTATTTT. Translation gives CASSQELAGADTQYF.